This record looks at one T cell receptor (beta chain) sequence and its context. The CDR3 totals 13 residues. Germline V gene lookup returns CDR1 GTSNPN and CDR2 SVGIG (reference sequence). V lost 1 base to trimming and J lost 7 bases; unmatched junction nucleotides: 2. The data stem from a study of cytomegalovirus exposure and HLA in healthy donors. Turning to the study itself: A previous analysis identified approximately 110 million unique TCR beta sequences derived from roughly 180 million T cells.

Use of 60 Vbeta and 13 Jbeta primers characterized the PCR. The method was immunoSEQ multiplex PCR; TCRdb's version includes in-frame clones alone and lacks a portion of them. This sample's clone table lists some 44,000 clones. The sample consisted of PBMCs. The sequence derives from a woman aged 30 to 39 in good health and CMV-seronegative. This chain joins TRBV30 and TRBJ1-4; 8 nucleotides match TRBD1. The CDR3 protein is CAWSAGGREKLFF. In DNA form, the CDR3 reads TGTGCCTGGAGTGCAGGGGGCCGTGAAAAACTGTTTTTT.